The rows below give T cell receptor beta chains drawn from one sample of a study of CD8 T cells in ankylosing spondylitis. TCRdb redid the calling of the 5' RACE reads with MiXCR, one entry per CDR3 protein. Of 330,000 or so distinct CDR3 sequences listed, less than 10% are singletons. The sequencing sample was made of blood, either unsorted or a sorted T cell fraction (not recorded which). Receptors originate from a male donor with ankylosing spondylitis. The CDR3 runs from the conserved cysteine through the conserved F or W. A D gene is named only where the DNA matches it firmly. Clone size is shown for a subset of rows, as once, few, many or a class of expanded clone.

v_call	clone_size	j_call	d_call	cdr3_aa	cdr3_nt
TRBV3-1	-	TRBJ2-1	TRBD2	CASSPLAGASNEQFF	TGTGCCAGCAGCCCCCTCGCGGGAGCCTCCAATGAGCAGTTCTTC
TRBV6-5	many	TRBJ1-5	-	CASSYSGGAQPQHF	TGTGCCAGCAGTTACTCGGGGGGGGCTCAGCCCCAGCATTTT
TRBV3-1	-	TRBJ2-1	-	CASSSGTSHKTVEQFF	TGTGCCAGCAGTTCAGGGACTTCGCACAAGACAGTTGAGCAGTTCTTC
TRBV6-5	few	TRBJ2-7	-	CASSYGRHYEQYF	TGTGCCAGCAGTTACGGCAGACACTACGAGCAGTACTTC
TRBV4-2	many	TRBJ2-3	-	CASGQGTVDTDTQYF	TGTGCCAGCGGCCAGGGAACGGTGGACACAGATACGCAGTATTTT
TRBV7-3	many	TRBJ2-3	-	CASSFGQTTDTQYF	TGTGCCAGCAGTTTCGGACAGACCACAGATACGCAGTATTTT
TRBV12-3/TRBV12-4	-	TRBJ2-1	-	CASSFNPEVPENEQFF	TGTGCCAGCAGTTTTAATCCCGAGGTGCCCGAAAATGAGCAGTTCTTC
TRBV5-1	many	TRBJ2-2	-	CASSLPANTGELFF	TGCGCCAGCAGCTTGCCGGCGAACACCGGGGAGCTGTTTTTT
TRBV6-1	-	TRBJ2-5	TRBD1	CASSVRTGTGKETQYF	TGTGCCAGCAGTGTCCGTACCGGGACAGGGAAGGAGACCCAGTACTTC
TRBV6-1	few	TRBJ1-5	-	CASSLRQGRAQPQHF	TGTGCCAGCAGTCTCCGCCAGGGCAGGGCTCAGCCCCAGCATTTT
TRBV30	-	TRBJ2-7	TRBD1	CAWSDRGIDEQYF	TGTGCCTGGTCCGACAGGGGGATAGACGAGCAGTACTTC
TRBV9	-	TRBJ2-7	TRBD1	CASSPLGQGAHEQYF	TGTGCCAGCAGCCCCTTGGGTCAGGGGGCCCACGAGCAGTACTTC
TRBV14	-	TRBJ2-1	TRBD2	CASSQVRLAGADNEQFF	TGTGCCAGCAGCCAAGTTCGACTAGCGGGAGCGGACAATGAGCAGTTCTTC
TRBV5-1	few	TRBJ2-7	TRBD1	CASRKDRGQSYEQYF	TGCGCCAGCAGGAAGGACAGGGGTCAGTCCTACGAGCAGTACTTC
TRBV9	many	TRBJ1-2	TRBD1	CASSRGGYYGYTF	TGTGCCAGCAGCAGAGGGGGCTACTATGGCTACACCTTC
TRBV7-9	few	TRBJ2-3	TRBD1	CASSLGGTGAGTDTQYF	TGTGCCAGCAGCTTAGGAGGGACAGGGGCCGGCACAGATACGCAGTATTTT
TRBV4-3	many	TRBJ2-7	TRBD2	CASSQDIGRAGGEQYF	TGCGCCAGCAGCCAAGATATCGGGAGGGCCGGTGGGGAGCAGTACTTC